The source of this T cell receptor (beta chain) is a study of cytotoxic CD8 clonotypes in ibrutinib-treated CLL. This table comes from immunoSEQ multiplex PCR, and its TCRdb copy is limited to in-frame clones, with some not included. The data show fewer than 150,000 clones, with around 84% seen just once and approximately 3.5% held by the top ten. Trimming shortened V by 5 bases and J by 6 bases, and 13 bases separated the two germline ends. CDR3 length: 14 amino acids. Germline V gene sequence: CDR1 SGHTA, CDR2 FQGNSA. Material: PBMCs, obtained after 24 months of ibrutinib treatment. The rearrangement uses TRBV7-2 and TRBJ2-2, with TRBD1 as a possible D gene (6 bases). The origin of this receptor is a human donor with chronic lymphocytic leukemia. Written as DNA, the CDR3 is TGTGCCAGCAGCCCCGAACAGGGATCCGGGGAGCTGTTTTTT. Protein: CASSPEQGSGELFF.